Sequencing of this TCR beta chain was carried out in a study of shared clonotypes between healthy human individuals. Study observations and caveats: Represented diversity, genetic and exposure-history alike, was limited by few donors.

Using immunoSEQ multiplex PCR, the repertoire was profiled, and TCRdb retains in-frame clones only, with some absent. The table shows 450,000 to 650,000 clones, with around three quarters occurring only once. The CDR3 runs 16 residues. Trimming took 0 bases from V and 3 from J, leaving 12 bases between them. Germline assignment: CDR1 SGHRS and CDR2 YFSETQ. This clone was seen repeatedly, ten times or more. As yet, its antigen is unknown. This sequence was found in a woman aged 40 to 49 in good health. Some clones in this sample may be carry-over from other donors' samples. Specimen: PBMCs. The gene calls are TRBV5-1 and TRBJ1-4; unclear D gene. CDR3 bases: TGCGCCAGCAGCTTGGCCGCGGGCCCTCCTAATGAAAAACTGTTTTTT. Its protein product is CASSLAAGPPNEKLFF.